These 20 T cell receptor beta chains share one sample of origin, sequenced in a study of shared clonotypes between healthy human individuals. This table comes from immunoSEQ multiplex PCR, and its TCRdb copy is limited to in-frame clones, with some not included. The sample includes about 2.5 million clones, 92% seen only once; the top ten take about 0.41%. Sequencing was performed on naive CD4+ T cells from PBMCs. The sample's subset: CD45RA+ positively selected. These receptors came from a young man in good health. Some clones in this sample may be carry-over from other donors' samples.

This chain joins TRBV2 and TRBJ2-5; D is unresolved. CDR3 length equals 12 residues. Germline values: CDR1 SNHLY, CDR2 FYNNEI. V lost 5 bases and J lost 0, with 4 bases in between. The CDR3 here is CASSHYQETQYF. The CDR3 DNA follows: TGTGCCAGCAGTCACTACCAAGAGACCCAGTACTTC.

The rearrangement links TRBV7-2 to TRBJ2-7; D is unresolved. CDR1 and CDR2 from the germline V gene are SGHTA and FQGNSA. The CDR3 is made up of 14 amino acids. The V end was cut by 1 base, the J end by 5 bases, with 12 bases between. CDR3 in amino acids: CASSLGLGSDEQYF. The DNA of the CDR3 is TGTGCCAGCAGCTTAGGTTTAGGGTCGGACGAGCAGTACTTC.

The chain carries TRBV4-1 and TRBJ2-1, with no clear D. V gave up 1 base and J gave up 3 bases, with 13 bases separating them. CDR1 and CDR2 (germline): MGHRA, YSYEKL. CDR3 size: 16 residues. The CDR3 loop is CASSQVLHKSYNEQFF. CDR3 coding DNA: TGCGCCAGCAGCCAAGTTCTCCATAAAAGCTACAATGAGCAGTTCTTC.

The chain combines TRBV5-1 with TRBJ2-2, with TRBD2 identical over 9 bases. CDR3 size: 17 residues. Germline-derived CDR1 and CDR2 are SGHRS and YFSETQ. Trimming took 4 bases from V and 4 from J; bases not matched to a gene: 11. The CDR3 nucleotides read TGCGCCAGCAGCCAGCCGGGAGCGGGAGGTGTCACCGGGGAGCTGTTTTTT. Amino acids: CASSQPGAGGVTGELFF.

V usage is TRBV6-1 and J usage is TRBJ1-1; 7 bases map to TRBD1. After removal of 5 bases from V and 0 bases from J, the junction contained 3 bases not matched to a gene. This CDR3 is built from 14 residues. Germline CDR1 and CDR2: MNHNS and SASEGT. The CDR3 region has the DNA TGTGCCAGCAGTCCGGGACAGCTGAACACTGAAGCTTTCTTT. Its protein product is CASSPGQLNTEAFF.

This chain joins TRBV25-1 and TRBJ1-3; D is unclear. CDR1 and CDR2 (germline): MGHDK, SYGVNS. Trimming pared 3 bases from V and 3 bases from J, leaving 15 bases between. The CDR3 runs 16 residues. Here the CDR3 DNA reads TGTGCCAGCAGTGACCCGGACGGGAAGGGTGGAAACACCATATATTTT. Residues: CASSDPDGKGGNTIYF.

V and J are TRBV9 and TRBJ1-3; maybe TRBD1 (6 bases). This CDR3 has 14 amino acids. The V gene's germline CDR1 is SGDLS and CDR2 YYNGEE. The V gene lost 4 bases and the J gene lost 3 bases, with 11 bases spanning the gap. CDR3 nucleotide sequence: TGTGCCAGCAGCCCAACGGGACATGGAAACACCATATATTTT. Translating gives CASSPTGHGNTIYF.

This clone appeared a single time. The chain couples TRBV10-3 to TRBJ1-4; TRBD1 matches at 7 bases. The junction had 10 bases not matched to a gene; V was cut back by 6 bases and J by 6 bases. The length of the CDR3 is 15 residues. The V gene's germline CDR1 is ENHRY and CDR2 SYGVKD. DNA for the CDR3: TGTGCCATCAGGCCCGAGGGACAGCAGTATGAAAAACTGTTTTTT. Its translation is CAIRPEGQQYEKLFF.

This clone was recorded once. The chain couples TRBV5-1 to TRBJ2-3; D unresolved. The CDR3 contains 15 residues. V was cut by 4 bases and J by 5 bases, with 17 bases left in between. The germline gives CDR1 SGHRS, CDR2 YFSETQ. The CDR3 nucleotides are TGCGCCAGCAGCCCCGCCTCCTCTCCGTTAGATACGCAGTATTTT. Its translation is CASSPASSPLDTQYF.

The rearrangement links TRBV28 to TRBJ2-3; D not certain. In germline, CDR1 is MDHEN, CDR2 SYDVKM. The V and J ends lost 2 bases and 6 bases respectively, with 9 bases between them. CDR3 size: 13 residues. CDR3 region: CASSLPHDDTQYF. Written as DNA, the CDR3 is TGTGCCAGCAGTTTACCGCACGACGATACGCAGTATTTT. Together with reference TRBV28 and TRBJ2-3, the CDR3 gives the full variable domain: DVKVTQSSRYLVKRTGEKVFLECVQDMDHENMFWYRQDPGLGLRLIYFSYDVKMKEKGDIPEGYSVSREKKERFSLILESASTNQTSMYLCASSLPHDDTQYFGPGTRLTVL.

The gene calls are TRBV2 and TRBJ1-2; TRBD1 matches at 7 bases. Germline V lookup: CDR1 SNHLY, CDR2 FYNNEI. V gave up 7 bases and J gave up 2 bases; unmatched junction bases: 10. This CDR3 has 15 amino acids. The CDR3 here is CASTRQGLQNYGYTF. CDR3 nucleotides: TGTGCCAGCACCCGACAGGGTCTTCAGAACTATGGCTACACCTTC.

The chain recombines TRBV7-9 with TRBJ2-7; TRBD2 agrees at 11 bases. CDR1 is SEHNR, CDR2 FQNEAQ, per germline (reference sequence). The CDR3 is 17 residues long. V gave up 4 bases and J gave up 0 bases; unmatched junction bases: 8. The DNA for the CDR3 is TGTGCCAGCAGCTCCCGCCTTAGCGGGAGGGCCTCCTACGAGCAGTACTTC. Translating it yields CASSSRLSGRASYEQYF.

This chain joins TRBV5-6 and TRBJ2-1, with TRBD2 matching 10 bases. The trim removed 1 base at V and 9 bases at J, leaving 10 bases unmatched. The CDR3 is 16 residues long. Germline assignment: CDR1 SGHDT and CDR2 YYEEEE. CDR3: CASSLRSGRDWGEQFF. CDR3 coding DNA: TGTGCCAGCAGCTTGAGAAGCGGGAGGGACTGGGGTGAGCAGTTCTTC.

This chain connects TRBV5-1 to TRBJ1-3; tentative D call: TRBD1 (5 bases). V gave up 3 bases and J gave up 0 bases, with 16 bases separating them. Germline CDR1 SGHRS, CDR2 YFSETQ. The CDR3 loop spans 17 amino acids. In DNA form, the CDR3 reads TGCGCCAGCAGCTACCAGGGTAGCGGGTCCTCTGGAAACACCATATATTTT. Its protein product is CASSYQGSGSSGNTIYF.

CDR3 DNA: TGTGCCAGCATGGAGGCCGGGACGGCCGGAAACACCATATATTTT. Its protein is CASMEAGTAGNTIYF. V usage is TRBV6-1 and J usage is TRBJ1-3; D is perhaps TRBD1 (5 bases). Germline V gives CDR1 MNHNS, CDR2 SASEGT. CDR3 size: 15 residues. With 7 bases removed from V and 4 bases from J, the gap between germline ends came to 17 bases.

The V gene is TRBV28, the J gene TRBJ2-3; 9 bases fit TRBD2. The CDR3 has 16 amino acids. Germline V CDR1 and CDR2: MDHEN, SYDVKM. CDR3 loop: CANQPLAGTSTDTQYF. The CDR3 DNA follows: TGTGCAAACCAACCTCTAGCGGGAACTAGCACAGATACGCAGTATTTT.

The chain employs TRBV15 and TRBJ1-1, with 8 positions matching TRBD1. Germline V lookup: CDR1 LNHNV, CDR2 YYDKDF (reference sequence). The CDR3 has 14 amino acids. With 2 bases clipped from V and 4 bases from J, the junction kept 3 bases outside the gene matches. The DNA for the CDR3 is TGTGCCACCAGCAGACAGGGGGCGCTCACTGAAGCTTTCTTT. It is translated as CATSRQGALTEAFF. The complete variable domain, with remaining parts taken from reference TRBV15 and TRBJ1-1, reads DAMVIQNPRYQVTQFGKPVTLSCSQTLNHNVMYWYQQKSSQAPKLLFHYYDKDFNNEADTPDNFQSRRPNTSFCFLDIRSPGLGDTAMYLCATSRQGALTEAFFGQGTRLTVV.

This clone was observed a single time. V and J are TRBV2 and TRBJ2-5, with 8 bases that match TRBD2. With V trimmed by 5 bases and J by 5 bases, 10 bases remained unmatched. Germline CDR1 reads SNHLY; CDR2 reads FYNNEI. The CDR3 has 15 amino acids. CDR3 nucleotides: TGTGCCAGCAGTCAAAACGACATAGCGGGGGAGACCCAGTACTTC. Its translation: CASSQNDIAGETQYF.

V and J are TRBV5-1 and TRBJ1-2; 10 bases line up with TRBD1. The trim removed 4 bases at V and 4 bases at J, leaving 10 bases unmatched. Germline V CDR1 and CDR2: SGHRS, YFSETQ. The CDR3 runs 16 residues. CDR3 sequence: CASSDPGTGVGYGYTF. The DNA of the CDR3 is TGCGCCAGCAGCGACCCCGGGACAGGGGTCGGCTATGGCTACACCTTC. The full variable domain, completed using reference TRBV5-1 and TRBJ1-2, is KAGVTQTPRYLIKTRGQQVTLSCSPISGHRSVSWYQQTPGQGLQFLFEYFSETQRNKGNFPGRFSGRQFSNSRSEMNVSTLELGDSALYLCASSDPGTGVGYGYTFGSGTRLTVV.

The rearrangement links TRBV2 to TRBJ2-7, with TRBD2 matching over 9 bases. Germline loops: CDR1 SNHLY, CDR2 FYNNEI. This CDR3 has 14 residues. V lost 10 bases and J lost 2; bases outside the gene matches: 9. CDR3 amino acids: CATHSGGAPYEQYF. Here the CDR3 DNA reads TGTGCCACCCATAGCGGGGGCGCTCCCTACGAGCAGTACTTC. Drawing the rest from reference TRBV2 and TRBJ2-7, the complete variable domain is EPEVTQTPSHQVTQMGQEVILRCVPISNHLYFYWYRQILGQKVEFLVSFYNNEISEKSEIFDDQFSVERPDGSNFTLKIRSTKLEDSAMYFCATHSGGAPYEQYFGPGTRLTVT.